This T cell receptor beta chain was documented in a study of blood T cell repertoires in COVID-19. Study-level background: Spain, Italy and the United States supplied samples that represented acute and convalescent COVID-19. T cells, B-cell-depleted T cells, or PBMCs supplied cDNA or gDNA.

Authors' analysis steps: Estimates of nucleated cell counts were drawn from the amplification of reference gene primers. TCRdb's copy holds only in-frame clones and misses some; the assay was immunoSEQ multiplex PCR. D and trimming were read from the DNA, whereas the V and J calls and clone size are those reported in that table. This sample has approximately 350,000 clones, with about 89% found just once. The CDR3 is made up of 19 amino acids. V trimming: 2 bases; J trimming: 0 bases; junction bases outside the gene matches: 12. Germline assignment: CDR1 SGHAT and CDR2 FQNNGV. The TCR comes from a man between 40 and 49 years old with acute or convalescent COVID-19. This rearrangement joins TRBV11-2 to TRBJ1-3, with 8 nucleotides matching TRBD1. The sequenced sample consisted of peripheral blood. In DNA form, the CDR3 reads TGTGCCAGCAGCTTAAAAGCAGGGGGCACCCCCAGCTCTGGAAACACCATATATTTT. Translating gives CASSLKAGGTPSSGNTIYF.